The 3 T cell receptor beta chains listed next were all sequenced from one sample in a study of CD8 T cells in Susac syndrome (dated by TCRdb to about 2019). Receptor libraries were prepared by the immunoSEQ multiplex PCR assay. RNA was extracted using the RNeasy kit, and about 0.5 to 1 microgram was reverse transcribed with random hexamers. TCRdb trimmed the raw reads at Q25, called clones with MiXCR and kept productive beta chains. Rows are unified per CDR3 protein, each entry keeping the most common DNA and genes. This sample lists around 130,000 distinct CDR3 sequences; roughly 94% were detected once. The ten largest clones represent about 0.27% of the sample. Sample: CD8+ T cells from PBMCs. The origin of the receptors is a human donor with Susac syndrome.

The rearrangement joins TRBV6-5 to TRBJ2-7; D call uncertain. Trimming stripped 4 bases from V and 5 bases from J, with 9 bases between. This CDR3 comprises 12 residues. The germline V gene encodes CDR1 MNHEY and CDR2 SVGAGI. CDR3 residues: CASSSSPDEQYF. The CDR3 nucleotides read TGTGCCAGCAGTTCCTCCCCAGACGAGCAGTACTTC.

The chain employs TRBV14 and TRBJ2-7, with no clear D. The V and J ends lost 4 bases and 4 bases respectively, with 14 bases between them. CDR3 length equals 14 residues. The germline V gene has CDR1 SGHDN and CDR2 FVKESK. CDR3: CASSPRHVDYEQYF. The CDR3 DNA follows: TGTGCCAGCAGCCCCCGACATGTTGATTACGAGCAGTACTTC.

The J gene is TRBJ1-2, the V gene TRBV5-6; 7 positions match TRBD1. This CDR3 has 15 amino acids. Germline V lookup: CDR1 SGHDT, CDR2 YYEEEE. The V gene end was trimmed by 0 bases and the J gene end by 3 bases; junction bases not matched to a gene: 5. As DNA, the CDR3 is TGTGCCAGCAGCTTGGAGGCAGGGGGAGACTATGGCTACACCTTC. The encoded protein is CASSLEAGGDYGYTF.